The rows below give T cell receptor beta chains drawn from one sample of a study of OX40 agonist ivuxolimab in advanced cancers. Produced via immunoSEQ multiplex PCR; TCRdb's table is partial and in-frame only. The repertoire holds 98,000 or so clones, with about 91% as singletons. Sequenced here: CD4+ or CD8+ T cells sorted from blood, sampled in a trial of the OX40 agonist ivuxolimab. These receptors all stem from an adult with an advanced solid tumor such as melanoma, head and neck, liver or kidney cancer. Both conserved end residues are part of each CDR3.

J gene | V gene | CDR3 protein
TRBJ2-7 | TRBV28 | CASSSGSLSPSEQYF
TRBJ2-5 | TRBV30 | CAWSVQGETQYF
TRBJ2-3 | TRBV5-1 | CASSRQVTDTQYF
TRBJ2-1 | TRBV9 | CASSPRGTSGSNEQFF
TRBJ2-1 | TRBV9 | CASSVNLFNEQFF
TRBJ2-3 | TRBV5-8 | CASSQGQARGYF
TRBJ2-3 | TRBV11-2 | CASSFNAGPLASDTQYF
TRBJ2-7 | TRBV27 | CASRGTSGASYEQYF
TRBJ1-1 | TRBV28 | CASSLPQGSTEAFF
TRBJ2-7 | TRBV2 | CASRDLGTEQYF
TRBJ2-3 | TRBV7-2 | CASSRPYSDTQYF
TRBJ2-4 | TRBV11-2 | CASSPQQGAWNIQYF
TRBJ1-2 | TRBV10-2 | CASSSAGGYTF
TRBJ2-5 | TRBV6-1 | CASSEVGQIQETQYF
TRBJ1-1 | TRBV6-4 | CASSTGQGANTEAFF
TRBJ1-1 | TRBV2 | CASREGGGYGTEAFF
TRBJ1-4 | TRBV11-2 | CASSLLQGQHEKLFF
TRBJ2-1 | TRBV25-1 | CASTGLAVNEQFF
TRBJ2-7 | TRBV11-2 | CASSLSDLLYEQYF
TRBJ2-1 | TRBV29-1 | CSVVNLAGASNEQFF
TRBJ1-2 | TRBV28 | CASSQTGTPVYGYTF
TRBJ2-7 | TRBV18 | CASSPRSGTYEQYF
TRBJ1-2 | TRBV2 | CASSRDIRSRIPNYGYTF
TRBJ1-5 | TRBV6-4 | CASSESPGGQPQHF
TRBJ2-1 | TRBV27 | CASSLAGGHLGEQFF
TRBJ2-3 | TRBV9 | CASSFGTSGPKDTQYF
TRBJ2-7 | TRBV4-1 | CASRSEDRSYEQYF
TRBJ2-7 | TRBV5-1 | CASSLELLREQYF
TRBJ2-2 | TRBV7-3 | CASSLFGGSGELFF
TRBJ2-3 | TRBV7-2 | CASTTGLAADTQYF
TRBJ2-5 | TRBV7-2 | CASRGLAGVGETQYF
TRBJ2-7 | TRBV6-5 | CASTAAHEQYF
TRBJ2-2 | TRBV5-1 | CASSLPNTGELFF
TRBJ1-4 | TRBV28 | CASRQTRLDRANNEKLFF
TRBJ1-1 | TRBV30 | CAWDLGMNTEAFF
TRBJ2-7 | TRBV5-1 | CASSLTASGRYEQYF
TRBJ2-5 | TRBV5-4 | CASGRWAQETQYF
TRBJ1-3 | TRBV11-3 | CASSLGGSSSGNTIYF
TRBJ1-4 | TRBV20-1 | CSADRGQKMFF
TRBJ1-2 | TRBV28 | CASSRAGAYGYTF
TRBJ2-5 | TRBV18 | CASSPGSSGSVQETQYF